The rows below give T cell receptor beta chains drawn from one sample of a study of cytomegalovirus exposure and HLA in healthy donors. TCRdb keeps only in-frame clones here, not all; method: immunoSEQ multiplex PCR. The sample lists about 130,000 clones; about nine tenths were seen once. The material sequenced was PBMCs. The receptors come from a man younger than 40 in good health and CMV-seronegative. Both conserved end residues are part of each CDR3. Each record gives: V gene, D gene, J gene, clone size, CDR3 protein, CDR3 DNA. A D gene is named only where the DNA matches it firmly. Size tells how often a clone was seen (once, few, many) or the class of an expanded clone, and some rows leave it out.

v_gene: TRBV2
d_gene: TRBD1
j_gene: TRBJ1-4
abundance: .
CDR3aa: CASSHRGENEKLFF
CDR3nt: TGTGCCAGCAGTCACAGGGGCGAGAATGAAAAACTGTTTTTT

v_gene: TRBV2
d_gene: .
j_gene: TRBJ1-5
abundance: few
CDR3aa: CASSEAAAVGEPQHF
CDR3nt: TGTGCCAGCAGTGAAGCTGCCGCGGTTGGTGAGCCCCAGCATTTT

v_gene: TRBV4-1
d_gene: TRBD1
j_gene: TRBJ2-5
abundance: .
CDR3aa: CASSPRQGTNVETQYF
CDR3nt: TGCGCCAGCAGCCCCCGACAGGGCACTAACGTAGAGACCCAGTACTTC

v_gene: TRBV23-1
d_gene: TRBD2
j_gene: TRBJ2-7
abundance: .
CDR3aa: CASSQPGGYEQYF
CDR3nt: TGCGCCAGCAGTCAACCGGGGGGGTACGAGCAGTACTTC

v_gene: TRBV12-5
d_gene: .
j_gene: TRBJ1-1
abundance: .
CDR3aa: CASGLIWGEKSPEAFF
CDR3nt: TGTGCTAGTGGTTTGATCTGGGGCGAGAAGTCCCCTGAAGCTTTCTTT

v_gene: TRBV6-4
d_gene: .
j_gene: TRBJ2-2
abundance: medium-sized
CDR3aa: CASSDSGKRENGELFF
CDR3nt: TGTGCCAGCAGTGACTCGGGGAAGAGGGAAAACGGGGAGCTGTTTTTT

v_gene: TRBV27
d_gene: .
j_gene: TRBJ2-3
abundance: .
CDR3aa: CASSLLSTDTQYF
CDR3nt: TGTGCCAGCAGTTTACTCAGCACAGATACGCAGTATTTT

v_gene: TRBV14
d_gene: TRBD1
j_gene: TRBJ2-2
abundance: .
CDR3aa: CASSLTGQGAGELFF
CDR3nt: TGTGCCAGCAGCCTGACGGGACAGGGGGCCGGGGAGCTGTTTTTT

v_gene: TRBV27
d_gene: .
j_gene: TRBJ1-2
abundance: .
CDR3aa: CASRPGTMGSYTF
CDR3nt: TGTGCCAGCAGGCCCGGGACAATGGGAAGCTACACCTTC

v_gene: TRBV18
d_gene: .
j_gene: TRBJ1-2
abundance: .
CDR3aa: CASSTTDSYGYTF
CDR3nt: TGTGCCAGCTCAACAACCGACAGTTATGGCTACACCTTC

v_gene: TRBV7-8
d_gene: .
j_gene: TRBJ1-6
abundance: .
CDR3aa: CASSLGGNSPLHF
CDR3nt: TGTGCCAGCAGCCTCGGCGGGAATTCACCCCTCCACTTT

v_gene: TRBV29-1
d_gene: .
j_gene: TRBJ1-2
abundance: .
CDR3aa: CSVAREGRYLGYGYTF
CDR3nt: TGCAGCGTCGCCCGGGAGGGCAGGTACCTGGGCTATGGCTACACCTTC

v_gene: TRBV19
d_gene: TRBD1
j_gene: TRBJ1-2
abundance: .
CDR3aa: CASSLQWTGLYGYTF
CDR3nt: TGTGCCAGTAGTCTCCAGTGGACAGGGCTCTATGGCTACACCTTC

v_gene: TRBV6-1
d_gene: .
j_gene: TRBJ2-7
abundance: few
CDR3aa: CASSPGSSSYEQYF
CDR3nt: TGTGCCAGCAGTCCGGGTTCTAGCTCCTACGAGCAGTACTTC

v_gene: TRBV6-4
d_gene: .
j_gene: TRBJ2-5
abundance: .
CDR3aa: CASSDGAGDQETQYF
CDR3nt: TGTGCCAGCAGTGACGGGGCCGGAGACCAAGAGACCCAGTACTTC

v_gene: TRBV9
d_gene: TRBD2
j_gene: TRBJ2-2
abundance: .
CDR3aa: CASSVRLALNTGELFF
CDR3nt: TGTGCCAGCAGCGTAAGACTAGCGTTGAACACCGGGGAGCTGTTTTTT

v_gene: TRBV7-8
d_gene: .
j_gene: TRBJ2-7
abundance: .
CDR3aa: CASRLQNPPSEQYF
CDR3nt: TGTGCCAGCAGACTACAAAACCCCCCCTCCGAGCAGTACTTC

v_gene: TRBV5-6
d_gene: TRBD1
j_gene: TRBJ1-5
abundance: .
CDR3aa: CASSLTGASNQPQHF
CDR3nt: TGTGCCAGCAGCTTGACAGGGGCGAGCAATCAGCCCCAGCATTTT

v_gene: TRBV7-2
d_gene: TRBD2
j_gene: TRBJ2-1
abundance: .
CDR3aa: CASSLVLQLAGADEQFF
CDR3nt: TGTGCCAGCAGCTTAGTGTTGCAACTAGCGGGAGCTGATGAGCAGTTCTTC

v_gene: TRBV9
d_gene: TRBD2
j_gene: TRBJ2-3
abundance: .
CDR3aa: CASSASGATTDTQYF
CDR3nt: TGTGCCAGCAGCGCTAGCGGAGCCACCACAGATACGCAGTATTTT

v_gene: TRBV2
d_gene: .
j_gene: TRBJ2-1
abundance: .
CDR3aa: CASSHPLFSNEQFF
CDR3nt: TGTGCCAGCAGTCACCCACTTTTTAGCAATGAGCAGTTCTTC

v_gene: TRBV19
d_gene: .
j_gene: TRBJ2-5
abundance: .
CDR3aa: CASSMGSKVQETQYF
CDR3nt: TGTGCCAGTAGTATGGGTAGCAAGGTCCAAGAGACCCAGTACTTC

v_gene: TRBV9
d_gene: .
j_gene: TRBJ1-2
abundance: once
CDR3aa: CASSVGLTNLNSNYGYTF
CDR3nt: TGTGCCAGCAGCGTAGGGTTGACTAATCTAAATAGTAACTATGGCTACACCTTC

v_gene: TRBV2
d_gene: TRBD2
j_gene: TRBJ2-1
abundance: .
CDR3aa: CASSEQRGGYEQFF
CDR3nt: TGTGCCAGCAGTGAACAGCGGGGGGGGTATGAGCAGTTCTTC

v_gene: TRBV14
d_gene: .
j_gene: TRBJ2-7
abundance: .
CDR3aa: CASSQDRSYEQYF
CDR3nt: TGTGCCAGCAGCCAAGATCGGAGCTACGAGCAGTACTTC

v_gene: TRBV5-6
d_gene: .
j_gene: TRBJ2-7
abundance: .
CDR3aa: CASSSDIIYEQYF
CDR3nt: TGTGCCAGCAGCTCAGATATAATCTACGAGCAGTACTTC

v_gene: TRBV7-6
d_gene: .
j_gene: TRBJ1-1
abundance: .
CDR3aa: CASSSPAKNTEAFF
CDR3nt: TGTGCCAGCAGCTCGCCTGCTAAGAACACTGAAGCTTTCTTT

v_gene: TRBV4-2
d_gene: .
j_gene: TRBJ1-5
abundance: .
CDR3aa: CASSQGTRDEDQPQHF
CDR3nt: TGTGCCAGCAGCCAAGGTACGAGGGATGAGGATCAGCCCCAGCATTTT

v_gene: TRBV27
d_gene: .
j_gene: TRBJ1-1
abundance: .
CDR3aa: CASQGISMNTEAFF
CDR3nt: TGTGCCAGCCAGGGAATTAGCATGAACACTGAAGCTTTCTTT

v_gene: TRBV21-1
d_gene: .
j_gene: TRBJ2-5
abundance: .
CDR3aa: CASSHLIRGPRETQYF
CDR3nt: TGTGCCAGCAGCCACCTCATTAGGGGGCCTCGTGAGACCCAGTACTTC

v_gene: TRBV2
d_gene: .
j_gene: TRBJ1-5
abundance: few
CDR3aa: CASNRDSNQPQHF
CDR3nt: TGTGCCAGCAACCGAGATAGCAATCAGCCCCAGCATTTT

v_gene: TRBV5-6
d_gene: .
j_gene: TRBJ2-1
abundance: once
CDR3aa: CASSLWVYRLDGNEQFF
CDR3nt: TGTGCCAGCAGCTTGTGGGTCTACAGACTAGACGGCAATGAGCAGTTCTTC

v_gene: TRBV11-2
d_gene: TRBD2
j_gene: TRBJ2-5
abundance: .
CDR3aa: CASSLQAGRGETQYF
CDR3nt: TGTGCCAGCAGCTTACAAGCCGGGAGGGGAGAGACCCAGTACTTC

v_gene: TRBV14
d_gene: TRBD1
j_gene: TRBJ2-2
abundance: .
CDR3aa: CASSHLSGTGGSFRTGELFF
CDR3nt: TGTGCCAGCAGCCATCTATCCGGGACAGGGGGTTCGTTTCGCACCGGGGAGCTGTTTTTT

v_gene: TRBV11-2
d_gene: .
j_gene: TRBJ1-3
abundance: .
CDR3aa: CASSLEWGTGNTIYF
CDR3nt: TGTGCCAGCAGCTTAGAATGGGGGACAGGAAACACCATATATTTT